This T cell receptor (beta chain) appears in the sequencing data of a study of blood T cell repertoires in COVID-19. CDR1 is MGHDK and CDR2 is SYGVNS in the germline V gene. V was clipped by 2 bases and J by 2 bases; unmatched bases: 1. The CDR3 is 14 residues long. Assay: immunoSEQ multiplex PCR; the TCRdb copy retains only in-frame clones and omits some. The sample lists about 360,000 clones, 70% to 90% occurring once. The chain recombines TRBV25-1 with TRBJ2-3; 7 bases agree with TRBD2. The receptor was derived from a man aged 25-45 years who had recovered from COVID-19. The sequenced sample consisted of PBMCs or T cells enriched from blood (not recorded which). The CDR3 here is CASSERDYTDTQYF. The CDR3 DNA sequence: TGTGCCAGCAGTGAACGGGACTACACAGATACGCAGTATTTT.